These T cell receptor beta chains were read from a single sample in a study of T cell responses to AZD1222 COVID-19 vaccine. Libraries were prepared by immunoSEQ multiplex PCR; TCRdb keeps only in-frame clonotypes and omits some of them. The data hold about 140,000 clones, with 92% observed a single time. The material was peripheral blood, obtained 28 days after the second AZD1222 dose. The receptor set was obtained from an adult who received the AZD1222 COVID-19 vaccine. CDR3s include the opening cysteine and the closing phenylalanine or tryptophan. D genes are given only for firm matches. Not all rows give a size; the values are once, few, many and, for expanded clones, a class.

>NA|TRBV28|TRBJ2-7|NA
TGTGCCAGCGGGCCCTCGGGGGACGTCTACGAGCAGTACTTC
CASGPSGDVYEQYF
>NA|TRBV7-9|TRBJ2-7|TRBD2
TGTGCCAGCAGCTTAACGGGGTGGGAGGGCCTGGACTACGAGCAGTACTTC
CASSLTGWEGLDYEQYF
>once|TRBV6-5|TRBJ1-1|TRBD1
TGTGCCAGCAGTTACCGTGGACAGGGCACTGAAGCTTTCTTT
CASSYRGQGTEAFF
>NA|TRBV2|TRBJ1-3|NA
TGTGCCAGCAGATCCCCGGACATCTCTGGAAACACCATATATTTT
CASRSPDISGNTIYF
>NA|TRBV7-9|TRBJ1-1|TRBD1
TGTGCCAGCAGCGCCATAACAGGGGGCGTTCGCGCTGAAGCTTTCTTT
CASSAITGGVRAEAFF
>NA|TRBV6-5|TRBJ2-5|NA
TGTGCCAGCAGTTACTCGAAGGGGACACCAGAGACCCAGTACTTC
CASSYSKGTPETQYF
>NA|TRBV29-1|TRBJ2-7|TRBD1
TGCAGCGTCCCACAGGGGGAATCCTACGAGCAGTACTTC
CSVPQGESYEQYF
>once|TRBV13|TRBJ2-7|NA
TGTGCCAGCAGCCAGACGGTTGGGGAGCAGTACTTC
CASSQTVGEQYF
>NA|TRBV7-2|TRBJ1-1|NA
TGTGCCAGCAGCTCCCAGGGGAACACTGAAGCTTTCTTT
CASSSQGNTEAFF
>NA|TRBV11-2|TRBJ2-1|TRBD2
TGTGCCAGCGGCCGAGCGGGGAGCTCCTACAATGAGCAGTTCTTC
CASGRAGSSYNEQFF
>NA|TRBV19|TRBJ2-1|TRBD2
TGTGCCAGTAGTGGGCGACTAGCAACTTACAATGAGCAGTTCTTC
CASSGRLATYNEQFF
>NA|TRBV4-1|TRBJ1-2|NA
TGCGCCAGCAGCCAGGCCGACTATGGCTACACCTTC
CASSQADYGYTF
>NA|TRBV19|TRBJ2-1|TRBD2
TGTGCCAGTTCCACTAGCGTGGCCTACAATGAGCAGTTCTTC
CASSTSVAYNEQFF
>once|TRBV7-9|TRBJ2-7|TRBD1
TGTGCCAGCAGCTCCAGGGGGCCCTACGAGCAGTACTTC
CASSSRGPYEQYF
>NA|TRBV5-4|TRBJ1-6|NA
TGTGCCAGCAGCTTGTTAGTGGATTCACCCCTCCACTTT
CASSLLVDSPLHF
>NA|TRBV4-1|TRBJ1-6|TRBD1
TGCGCCAGCAGCCGGACAGGAACCTTTTCACCCCTCCACTTT
CASSRTGTFSPLHF
>NA|TRBV10-3|TRBJ2-7|NA
TGTGCCATCCGTGGGGGGGGCGGGAGAGCCGACGAGCAGTACTTC
CAIRGGGGRADEQYF
>NA|TRBV24-1|TRBJ2-5|NA
TGTGCCACCAGTGATTCCCAAGAAGAGACCCAGTACTTC
CATSDSQEETQYF
>once|TRBV7-2|TRBJ1-5|NA
TGTGCCAGCAGCTTAGTAACGGGTTTCCGTCAGCCCCAGCATTTT
CASSLVTGFRQPQHF
>once|TRBV4-1|TRBJ2-7|TRBD2
TGCGCCAGCAGCCACCGGACTAGCTCCTACGAGCAGTACTTC
CASSHRTSSYEQYF
>NA|TRBV15|TRBJ2-1|NA
TGTGCCACCAGCAGGACCTCGAGTTACAATGAGCAGTTCTTC
CATSRTSSYNEQFF
>NA|TRBV14|TRBJ1-1|TRBD1
TGTGCCAGCAGCCCGGGACAGGGGAGGATCGACACTGAAGCTTTCTTT
CASSPGQGRIDTEAFF
>NA|TRBV7-2|TRBJ2-7|NA
TGTGCCAGCAGCTCGACAGGCGCCTCCTACGAGCAGTACTTC
CASSSTGASYEQYF
>NA|TRBV7-2|TRBJ2-7|NA
TGTGCCAGCAGCTGGGAGGGGGTCTCCTACGAGCAGTACTTC
CASSWEGVSYEQYF
>NA|TRBV6-6|TRBJ1-2|NA
TGTGCCAGCAGTCTCTACTATGGCCAGACAGCTAACTATGGCTACACCTTC
CASSLYYGQTANYGYTF
>NA|TRBV11-2|TRBJ2-1|NA
TGTGCCAGCAGCTTAGATGCGCTAGCCGAACCTACAGACGATGAGCAGTTCTTC
CASSLDALAEPTDDEQFF
>NA|TRBV3-1/TRBV3-2|TRBJ1-4|TRBD1
TGTGCCAGCAGCCAACCCCTGACAGGGATGAATGAAAAACTGTTTTTT
CASSQPLTGMNEKLFF
>NA|TRBV6-1|TRBJ2-7|NA
TGTGCCAGCAGTGCAACCGGGACAAGGGCATCCTACGAGCAGTACTTC
CASSATGTRASYEQYF
>NA|TRBV9|TRBJ2-7|NA
TGTGCCAGCAGCGTGGCACCGGTGTTCGGCTACGAGCAGTACTTC
CASSVAPVFGYEQYF
>NA|TRBV6-5|TRBJ1-4|NA
TGTGCCAGCAGGGACATTGCAACTAATGAAAAACTGTTTTTT
CASRDIATNEKLFF
>NA|TRBV27|TRBJ1-5|NA
TGTGCCAGCAGCCCCAAAGACTGGGATTATCAGCCCCAGCATTTT
CASSPKDWDYQPQHF
>NA|TRBV18|TRBJ2-5|NA
TGTGCCAGCTCTCCGGGTGGGATCGGAGAGACCCAGTACTTC
CASSPGGIGETQYF
>NA|TRBV11-2|TRBJ2-7|NA
TGTGCCAGCAGCTTAGATTGGCTATCCTACGAGCAGTACTTC
CASSLDWLSYEQYF
>NA|TRBV14|TRBJ1-2|TRBD1
TGTGCCAGCAGCCAGATAGGACAGGGAATATCGTACGGCTACACCTTC
CASSQIGQGISYGYTF
>NA|TRBV6-5|TRBJ1-6|NA
TGTGCCAGCTCTTGGGGCCCCCTCCACTTT
CASSWGPLHF
>once|TRBV5-4|TRBJ1-1|NA
TGTGCCAGCAGCTTGATCCTCAACACTGAAGCTTTCTTT
CASSLILNTEAFF
>NA|TRBV29-1|TRBJ1-1|NA
TGCAGCGCCGGGACAAACACTGAAGCTTTCTTT
CSAGTNTEAFF
>NA|TRBV12-3/TRBV12-4|TRBJ1-2|NA
TGTGCCAGCGGCATGGGCTCACGCGATGGCTACACCTTC
CASGMGSRDGYTF
>NA|TRBV7-9|TRBJ1-1|NA
TGTGCCAGCAGCGACCCGAGGGGGGGGGCTGAAGCTTTCTTT
CASSDPRGGAEAFF
>once|TRBV7-2|TRBJ1-6|NA
TGTGCCAGCAGCTTAGAAGGACAGCTCAATTCACCCCTCCACTTT
CASSLEGQLNSPLHF